Listed below are T cell receptor beta chains from one sample, sequenced in a study of cytomegalovirus exposure and HLA in healthy donors. Here immunoSEQ multiplex PCR was the method, and the copy in TCRdb shows in-frame clones only, minus some. The data contain about 130,000 clones, 17% of them singletons. Sequences were obtained from PBMCs. The receptors here all came from a female donor in good health and CMV-seropositive. CDR3s include the opening cysteine and the closing phenylalanine or tryptophan. Fields, in order: J gene, D gene, clone size, V gene, CDR3 protein, CDR3 DNA. A D gene is named only where the DNA matches it firmly. The listing skips clone size in some rows; elsewhere it reads once, few, many or a size class.

J gene: TRBJ1-2; D gene: TRBD1; clone size: NA; V gene: TRBV7-2; CDR3 protein: CASSPRTGIYGYTF; CDR3 DNA: TGTGCCAGCAGCCCGCGGACAGGGATCTATGGCTACACCTTC
J gene: TRBJ1-3; D gene: TRBD1; clone size: NA; V gene: TRBV5-1; CDR3 protein: CASSPTGGSGNTIYF; CDR3 DNA: TGCGCCAGCAGCCCGACAGGGGGCAGTGGAAACACCATATATTTT
J gene: TRBJ2-5; D gene: TRBD2; clone size: NA; V gene: TRBV27; CDR3 protein: CASSEALAGIQTQYF; CDR3 DNA: TGTGCCAGCAGTGAGGCACTAGCGGGGATACAGACCCAGTACTTC
J gene: TRBJ2-3; D gene: NA; clone size: few; V gene: TRBV5-1; CDR3 protein: CASSYLKGQHTDTQYF; CDR3 DNA: TGCGCCAGCAGCTACTTAAAGGGACAACACACAGATACGCAGTATTTT
J gene: TRBJ2-7; D gene: NA; clone size: NA; V gene: TRBV2; CDR3 protein: CASSARAGGIYEQYF; CDR3 DNA: TGTGCCAGCAGCGCCCGGGCAGGAGGTATCTACGAGCAGTACTTC
J gene: TRBJ2-7; D gene: NA; clone size: NA; V gene: TRBV7-9; CDR3 protein: CASSPGWAASSYEQYF; CDR3 DNA: TGTGCCAGCAGCCCAGGCTGGGCAGCCAGCTCCTACGAGCAGTACTTC
J gene: TRBJ1-2; D gene: TRBD1; clone size: few; V gene: TRBV6-6; CDR3 protein: CASNNNQGAYGYTF; CDR3 DNA: TGTGCCAGCAACAATAATCAGGGGGCCTATGGCTACACCTTC
J gene: TRBJ2-3; D gene: TRBD1; clone size: few; V gene: TRBV7-9; CDR3 protein: CASSPRDRVVDTQYF; CDR3 DNA: TGTGCCAGCAGCCCCCGGGACAGGGTGGTCGATACGCAGTATTTT
J gene: TRBJ1-2; D gene: TRBD1; clone size: NA; V gene: TRBV28; CDR3 protein: CASSHNPGQGNYGYTF; CDR3 DNA: TGTGCCAGCAGCCATAATCCGGGACAGGGCAACTATGGCTACACCTTC
J gene: TRBJ1-1; D gene: TRBD1; clone size: few; V gene: TRBV5-1; CDR3 protein: CASSPGQGYTEAFF; CDR3 DNA: TGCGCCAGCAGCCCTGGACAGGGCTACACTGAAGCTTTCTTT
J gene: TRBJ1-4; D gene: NA; clone size: NA; V gene: TRBV28; CDR3 protein: CASSTTVNNEKLFF; CDR3 DNA: TGTGCCAGCAGTACGACAGTAAATAATGAAAAACTGTTTTTT
J gene: TRBJ2-3; D gene: TRBD1; clone size: NA; V gene: TRBV6-1; CDR3 protein: CASSVGGQGTDTQYF; CDR3 DNA: TGTGCCAGCAGCGTGGGGGGACAGGGTACGGATACGCAGTATTTT
J gene: TRBJ1-3; D gene: TRBD1; clone size: NA; V gene: TRBV27; CDR3 protein: CASNGQGIGNTIYF; CDR3 DNA: TGTGCCAGCAATGGACAGGGGATTGGAAACACCATATATTTT
J gene: TRBJ2-1; D gene: NA; clone size: NA; V gene: TRBV9; CDR3 protein: CASSVRTGTNVDEQFF; CDR3 DNA: TGTGCCAGCAGCGTGAGGACAGGGACTAATGTAGATGAGCAGTTCTTC
J gene: TRBJ2-5; D gene: NA; clone size: few; V gene: TRBV7-2; CDR3 protein: CASSLDSQETQYF; CDR3 DNA: TGTGCCAGCAGCTTAGACAGTCAAGAGACCCAGTACTTC
J gene: TRBJ2-7; D gene: NA; clone size: NA; V gene: TRBV27; CDR3 protein: CASRKQGSPGEQYF; CDR3 DNA: TGTGCCAGCAGGAAACAGGGTTCACCGGGGGAGCAGTACTTC
J gene: TRBJ2-7; D gene: NA; clone size: few; V gene: TRBV19; CDR3 protein: CASSTVTGIFLRYEQYF; CDR3 DNA: TGTGCCAGTAGCACGGTGACAGGTATTTTCCTGCGCTACGAGCAGTACTTC
J gene: TRBJ2-7; D gene: TRBD2; clone size: NA; V gene: TRBV28; CDR3 protein: CASSSALAVELYEQYF; CDR3 DNA: TGTGCCAGCAGTAGCGCCCTAGCGGTGGAGCTCTACGAGCAGTACTTC
J gene: TRBJ1-1; D gene: TRBD1; clone size: few; V gene: TRBV5-1; CDR3 protein: CASSLGQGALEAFF; CDR3 DNA: TGCGCCAGCAGCTTGGGACAGGGGGCCCTTGAAGCTTTCTTT
J gene: TRBJ2-5; D gene: TRBD2; clone size: NA; V gene: TRBV6-5; CDR3 protein: CASSQGLAGEETQYF; CDR3 DNA: TGTGCCAGCAGCCAGGGACTAGCGGGAGAAGAGACCCAGTACTTC
J gene: TRBJ2-1; D gene: NA; clone size: NA; V gene: TRBV6-6; CDR3 protein: CASSSPGYEQFF; CDR3 DNA: TGTGCCAGCAGTTCACCCGGGTATGAGCAGTTCTTC
J gene: TRBJ2-3; D gene: TRBD1; clone size: NA; V gene: TRBV9; CDR3 protein: CASSERGRDTQYF; CDR3 DNA: TGTGCCAGCAGCGAGAGGGGGCGCGATACGCAGTATTTT
J gene: TRBJ2-7; D gene: NA; clone size: NA; V gene: TRBV30; CDR3 protein: CAWSRESRYEQYF; CDR3 DNA: TGTGCCTGGAGTAGGGAGAGTCGGTACGAGCAGTACTTC
J gene: TRBJ2-5; D gene: NA; clone size: NA; V gene: TRBV4-3; CDR3 protein: CASSQDSGYQETQYF; CDR3 DNA: TGCGCCAGCAGCCAAGATAGCGGTTACCAAGAGACCCAGTACTTC
J gene: TRBJ1-2; D gene: NA; clone size: few; V gene: TRBV6-5; CDR3 protein: CASSYSSPRGYTF; CDR3 DNA: TGTGCCAGCAGTTACTCATCCCCTCGGGGCTACACCTTC
J gene: TRBJ1-2; D gene: TRBD1; clone size: few; V gene: TRBV29-1; CDR3 protein: CSVSGQRPYGYTF; CDR3 DNA: TGCAGCGTCTCGGGACAGCGCCCTTATGGCTACACCTTC
J gene: TRBJ1-5; D gene: NA; clone size: few; V gene: TRBV19; CDR3 protein: CASSIVGGGNQPQHF; CDR3 DNA: TGTGCCAGTAGTATAGTCGGGGGGGGGAATCAGCCCCAGCATTTT
J gene: TRBJ1-1; D gene: NA; clone size: few; V gene: TRBV30; CDR3 protein: CAWSPIQGLFTEAFF; CDR3 DNA: TGTGCCTGGAGTCCGATACAGGGCCTGTTCACTGAAGCTTTCTTT
J gene: TRBJ1-1; D gene: NA; clone size: NA; V gene: TRBV6-1; CDR3 protein: CASSVARGVYTEAFF; CDR3 DNA: TGTGCCAGCAGTGTCGCCCGGGGGGTATACACTGAAGCTTTCTTT
J gene: TRBJ2-3; D gene: TRBD1; clone size: NA; V gene: TRBV19; CDR3 protein: CASSGRDSRRTQYF; CDR3 DNA: TGTGCCAGTAGTGGCCGGGACAGTAGGAGGACGCAGTATTTT
J gene: TRBJ1-2; D gene: NA; clone size: NA; V gene: TRBV5-6; CDR3 protein: CASSQTLGEGYGYTF; CDR3 DNA: TGTGCCAGCAGCCAGACCTTGGGGGAGGGTTATGGCTACACCTTC
J gene: TRBJ2-3; D gene: NA; clone size: NA; V gene: TRBV9; CDR3 protein: CASSVLSESADTQYF; CDR3 DNA: TGTGCCAGCAGCGTACTTTCCGAGTCGGCAGATACGCAGTATTTT
J gene: TRBJ2-5; D gene: NA; clone size: few; V gene: TRBV6-5; CDR3 protein: CASCLGRQSEETQYF; CDR3 DNA: TGTGCCAGCTGCCTCGGCAGGCAGTCGGAAGAGACCCAGTACTTC
J gene: TRBJ1-2; D gene: NA; clone size: NA; V gene: TRBV14; CDR3 protein: CASSQTLGGLYGYTF; CDR3 DNA: TGTGCCAGCAGCCAGACCCTCGGGGGGCTCTATGGCTACACCTTC
J gene: TRBJ2-1; D gene: NA; clone size: NA; V gene: TRBV7-2; CDR3 protein: CASSLGQGWDNEQFF; CDR3 DNA: TGTGCCAGCAGCTTAGGTCAGGGGTGGGACAATGAGCAGTTCTTC
J gene: TRBJ2-3; D gene: NA; clone size: NA; V gene: TRBV29-1; CDR3 protein: CSVEGGLGLTDTQYF; CDR3 DNA: TGCAGCGTTGAAGGGGGCCTGGGCCTCACAGATACGCAGTATTTT
J gene: TRBJ2-7; D gene: TRBD1; clone size: NA; V gene: TRBV27; CDR3 protein: CASSRLWRQGAIDEQYF; CDR3 DNA: TGTGCCAGCAGCCGGCTGTGGCGACAGGGGGCGATTGACGAGCAGTACTTC
J gene: TRBJ1-5; D gene: NA; clone size: NA; V gene: TRBV7-2; CDR3 protein: CASSLGGRDNQPQHF; CDR3 DNA: TGTGCCAGCAGCTTAGGCGGCAGGGACAATCAGCCCCAGCATTTT
J gene: TRBJ1-1; D gene: TRBD1; clone size: NA; V gene: TRBV10-2; CDR3 protein: CASSKTGTPLTEAFF; CDR3 DNA: TGCGCCAGCAGTAAGACAGGGACCCCACTCACTGAAGCTTTCTTT
J gene: TRBJ2-2; D gene: TRBD2; clone size: medium-sized; V gene: TRBV19; CDR3 protein: CASIRTSGGYTGELFF; CDR3 DNA: TGTGCCAGTATTCGGACTAGCGGGGGATACACCGGGGAGCTGTTTTTT
J gene: TRBJ2-1; D gene: TRBD2; clone size: NA; V gene: TRBV2; CDR3 protein: CASSRLAGANEQFF; CDR3 DNA: TGTGCCAGCAGTCGCCTAGCGGGGGCCAATGAGCAGTTCTTC
J gene: TRBJ2-3; D gene: NA; clone size: NA; V gene: TRBV30; CDR3 protein: CAWSRLTSTDTQYF; CDR3 DNA: TGTGCCTGGAGCAGGTTAACTAGCACAGATACGCAGTATTTT
J gene: TRBJ2-5; D gene: TRBD1; clone size: few; V gene: TRBV28; CDR3 protein: CASSSIRLGQPETQYF; CDR3 DNA: TGTGCCAGCAGTTCTATCAGACTGGGACAGCCAGAGACCCAGTACTTC
J gene: TRBJ2-1; D gene: NA; clone size: NA; V gene: TRBV7-6; CDR3 protein: CASSLNREGEQFF; CDR3 DNA: TGTGCCAGCAGCTTAAACAGGGAGGGTGAGCAGTTCTTC
J gene: TRBJ2-7; D gene: NA; clone size: NA; V gene: TRBV4-3; CDR3 protein: CASSHFTSGTPPAEQYF; CDR3 DNA: TGCGCCAGCAGCCACTTCACCTCCGGGACTCCTCCTGCCGAGCAGTACTTC
J gene: TRBJ2-3; D gene: NA; clone size: few; V gene: TRBV30; CDR3 protein: CAWSVRGKYRTDTQYF; CDR3 DNA: TGTGCCTGGAGTGTTCGGGGGAAATATCGCACAGATACGCAGTATTTT
J gene: TRBJ1-5; D gene: TRBD1; clone size: few; V gene: TRBV4-1; CDR3 protein: CASSRDREYQSNQPQHF; CDR3 DNA: TGCGCCAGCAGCCGGGACAGGGAATATCAGAGCAATCAGCCCCAGCATTTT
J gene: TRBJ2-1; D gene: TRBD2; clone size: NA; V gene: TRBV27; CDR3 protein: CASSPVAGGLRNNEQFF; CDR3 DNA: TGTGCCAGCAGTCCCGTAGCGGGGGGCCTCCGGAACAATGAGCAGTTCTTC
J gene: TRBJ1-1; D gene: NA; clone size: few; V gene: TRBV4-1; CDR3 protein: CASSQEVYGNTEAFF; CDR3 DNA: TGCGCCAGCAGCCAAGAGGTCTACGGGAACACTGAAGCTTTCTTT